This section outlines one T cell receptor (beta chain) sequence together with its context. This CDR3 has 15 residues. Trimming removed 4 bases from V and 1 base from J; junction bases left unmatched: 2. The germline gives CDR1 SGHTS, CDR2 YDEGEE. The data belong to a study of control samples from healthy donors and cancer patients. The data were produced by immunoSEQ multiplex PCR, yet TCRdb's version contains in-frame clones alone and is incomplete. The sample contains some 150,000 clones, roughly 94% of which appear only once. This receptor was identified in a man between 60 and 70 years old with colorectal cancer. The chain recombines TRBV5-8 with TRBJ2-1; 10 positions agree with TRBD2. The sequenced material came from PBMCs. CDR3: CASSLAGVSYNEQFF. CDR3 sequence (DNA): TGTGCCAGCAGCCTAGCGGGGGTTTCCTACAATGAGCAGTTCTTC.